A selection of T cell receptor beta chains follows, all from one sample in a study of T-cell memory formation after mild COVID-19. MiXCR, applied by TCRdb to the 5' RACE reads, yields one record per CDR3 protein. The sample has some 300,000 distinct CDR3 sequences, less than 25% seen once; the top ten hold around a fifth. Sample: PBMCs or a T cell subset sorted from them (not recorded which). The receptors were sampled from a man younger than 35 who had mild COVID-19 (a few samples of this study predate the infection). Cell type and time point are not known. CDR3s include the opening cysteine and the closing phenylalanine or tryptophan. The D gene is left open where the match is weak. The listing skips clone size in some rows; elsewhere it reads once, few, many or a size class.

d_call	j_call	v_call	clone_size	cdr3_nt	cdr3_aa
TRBD1	TRBJ2-1	TRBV9	few	TGTGCCAGCAGCCCCCAAGGGACAGGGGGGGAGTTCTTC	CASSPQGTGGEFF
.	TRBJ1-2	TRBV29-1	.	TGCAGCGTTGAAGGAGGGCGGGGAGCTTATGGCTACACCTTC	CSVEGGRGAYGYTF
TRBD1	TRBJ1-5	TRBV11-2	.	TGTGCCAGCAGCCTGGGGACAGGGGGTAGCAATCAGCCCCAGCATTTT	CASSLGTGGSNQPQHF
.	TRBJ1-2	TRBV7-2	.	TGTGCCAGCAGAGAACAGGCAGGGCTTGGCTACACCTTC	CASREQAGLGYTF
TRBD2	TRBJ2-3	TRBV23-1	few	TGCGCCAGCAGTCAACATAGCGGGGACACAGATACGCAGTATTTT	CASSQHSGDTDTQYF
.	TRBJ1-4	TRBV7-6	many	TGTGCCAGCAGCTTATACTCAGGACAGAACCCTAATGAAAAACTGTTTTTT	CASSLYSGQNPNEKLFF
TRBD1	TRBJ1-4	TRBV5-1	.	TGCGCCAGCCAGAAGGGACAGGGGGCTCTCCCAACTAATGAAAAACTGTTTTTT	CASQKGQGALPTNEKLFF
.	TRBJ1-1	TRBV29-1	few	TGCAGCGCGGGGGACCTTGAAGCTTTCTTT	CSAGDLEAFF
.	TRBJ2-3	TRBV4-3	.	TGCGCCAGCAGCCAAGACCAAGAGACGGGCACAGATACGCAGTATTTT	CASSQDQETGTDTQYF
.	TRBJ1-4	TRBV12-3/TRBV12-4	few	TGTGCCAGCAGTCCCCGCCCCTTCGGGGGGACGCTGTTTTTT	CASSPRPFGGTLFF
TRBD1	TRBJ1-2	TRBV7-3	.	TGTGCCAGCAGCCCATCGGGACAGGGGCATGGCTACACCTTC	CASSPSGQGHGYTF
.	TRBJ2-2	TRBV7-9	.	TGTGCCAGCAGCTTAGGAGAGTGGACCACCGGGGAGCTGTTTTTT	CASSLGEWTTGELFF
.	TRBJ2-5	TRBV6-5	few	TGTGCCAGCAGTTACGGGTCGGACCAAGAGACCCAGTACTTC	CASSYGSDQETQYF
.	TRBJ1-2	TRBV7-2	.	TGTGCCAGCAGCTTATATGCATTGTATGGCTACACCTTC	CASSLYALYGYTF
.	TRBJ2-5	TRBV29-1	.	TGCAGCGTTGCCCTGGAGGGGCCACAAGAGACCCAGTACTTC	CSVALEGPQETQYF
TRBD1	TRBJ2-2	TRBV9	.	TGTGCCAGCAGCGCTTCACCTTCCGGGACAGGGAACACCGGGGAGCTGTTTTTT	CASSASPSGTGNTGELFF
TRBD2	TRBJ2-1	TRBV4-1	.	TGCGCCAGCCGTACTAGCGGGGGGGCTGATGAGCAGTTCTTC	CASRTSGGADEQFF
.	TRBJ1-1	TRBV6-5	.	TGTGCCAGCAGTCACCGAGGAGGGAAGAATACTGAAGCTTTCTTT	CASSHRGGKNTEAFF
.	TRBJ2-1	TRBV12-3/TRBV12-4	.	TGTGCCAGCAGTTTTATAGGCTCAGGGTCAGATGAGCAGTTCTTC	CASSFIGSGSDEQFF
.	TRBJ1-1	TRBV12-3/TRBV12-4	few	TGTGCCAGCACCCGAGACAGGATGAACACTGAAGCTTTCTTT	CASTRDRMNTEAFF
.	TRBJ2-1	TRBV6-5	.	TGTGCCAGCGGCAAGAGCTCCTACAATGAGCAGTTCTTC	CASGKSSYNEQFF
.	TRBJ1-2	TRBV19	few	TGTGCCAGTAGTAGTCAGGGTTTCCCACCCTCTAACTATGGCTACACCTTC	CASSSQGFPPSNYGYTF
.	TRBJ2-3	TRBV20-1	few	TGCAGTGCGGGGTCCCGGGTTGTCACAGATACGCAGTATTTT	CSAGSRVVTDTQYF
.	TRBJ1-2	TRBV5-1	many	TGCGCCAGCAGCTTGGTAACGGGACACTTTGGAGGCTACACCTTC	CASSLVTGHFGGYTF
.	TRBJ2-7	TRBV5-6	few	TGTGCCAGCAGCTTGTGGGGGGCGAGCTCCTACGAGCAGTACTTC	CASSLWGASSYEQYF
TRBD2	TRBJ2-3	TRBV9	.	TGTGCCAGCAGCGTAGCGGGGGGGTACACAGATACGCAGTATTTT	CASSVAGGYTDTQYF
.	TRBJ2-5	TRBV2	few	TGTGCCAGGGGACTCGCCTTAGGGACCCAGTACTTC	CARGLALGTQYF
.	TRBJ1-2	TRBV24-1	.	TGTGCCACCAGTGATTTGCAAGCCCCAGGGGTCTATGGCTACACCTTC	CATSDLQAPGVYGYTF
TRBD2	TRBJ2-1	TRBV7-9	few	TGTGCCAGCAGCTTAGCACTAGCGGGTTACAATGAGCAGTTCTTC	CASSLALAGYNEQFF
TRBD1	TRBJ2-7	TRBV7-8	.	TGTGCCAGCAGGGGGATCTGGGACAGGTTTTACTTC	CASRGIWDRFYF
TRBD1	TRBJ1-3	TRBV7-9	few	TGTGCCAGCAGCTTGCCGGGACAGCTTAGCTCTGGAAACACCATATATTTT	CASSLPGQLSSGNTIYF